What follows is one T cell receptor beta chain and its context. These data belong to a study of blood T cell repertoires in COVID-19. Study-level background: There were acute and convalescent COVID-19 samples, and they came from the United States, Italy and Spain.

With 5 bases removed from V and 14 bases from J, the gap between germline ends came to 16 bases. Germline V gene lookup returns CDR1 PRHDT and CDR2 FYEKMQ (reference sequence). This CDR3 comprises 13 residues. Study members were between about 18 and 95 years old and lived in over 20 US regions. Participants had their cohort set by participant-reported clinical history. The protocol was immunoSEQ multiplex PCR, while the TCRdb copy is restricted to in-frame clones and leaves out a portion. The sample consists of 150,000 to 200,000 clones, 76% of them appearing once. The sample comprised PBMCs or T cells enriched from blood (not recorded which). The chain recombines TRBV13 with TRBJ1-6, with D possibly TRBD1 on 6 matching bases. The sequence was obtained from a woman between 45 and 60 years old with acute COVID-19. DNA of the CDR3: TGTGCCAGCAGCCAGGAACAGGGAAGGTCCCTCCACTTT. The encoded protein is CASSQEQGRSLHF. The entire variable domain, with the rest obtained from reference TRBV13 and TRBJ1-6, is as follows: AAGVIQSPRHLIKEKRETATLKCYPIPRHDTVYWYQQGPGQDPQFLISFYEKMQSDKGSIPDRFSAQQFSDYHSELNMSSLELGDSALYFCASSQEQGRSLHFGNGTRLTVT.